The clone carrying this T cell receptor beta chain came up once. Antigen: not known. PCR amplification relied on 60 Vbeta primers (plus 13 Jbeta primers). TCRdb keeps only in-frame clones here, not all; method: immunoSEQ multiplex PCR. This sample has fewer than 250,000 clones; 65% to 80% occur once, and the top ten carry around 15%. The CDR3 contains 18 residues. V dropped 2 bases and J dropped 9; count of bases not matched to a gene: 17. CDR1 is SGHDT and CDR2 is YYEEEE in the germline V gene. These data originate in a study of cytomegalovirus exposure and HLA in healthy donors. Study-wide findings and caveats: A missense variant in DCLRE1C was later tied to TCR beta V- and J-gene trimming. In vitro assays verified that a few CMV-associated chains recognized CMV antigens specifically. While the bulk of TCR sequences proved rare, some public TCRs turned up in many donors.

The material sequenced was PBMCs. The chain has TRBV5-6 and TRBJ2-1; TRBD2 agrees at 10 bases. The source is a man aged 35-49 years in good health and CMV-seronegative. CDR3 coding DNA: TGTGCCAGCAGCTTTCTCCTAGCGGGGGACCTAATAAAATCTGAGCAGTTCTTC. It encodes CASSFLLAGDLIKSEQFF.